Listed below are T cell receptor beta chains from one sample, sequenced in a study of blood T cells in healthy people across ages. Each CDR3 protein gets one entry after TCRdb re-called the 5' RACE reads with MiXCR. The data hold just under 750,000 distinct CDR3 sequences, with over 20% observed a single time. Sequences were obtained from blood. These receptors came from a man between 65 and 85 years old in good health. The CDR3 runs from the conserved cysteine through the conserved F or W. Fields, in order: D gene, J gene, V gene, clone size, CDR3 DNA, CDR3 protein. A D gene is named only where the DNA matches it firmly. Size values are once, few and many counts, or a class for expanded clones, and some rows have none.

d_call: NA; j_call: TRBJ2-1; v_call: TRBV7-8; clone_size: NA; cdr3_nt: TGTGCCAGCAGCTTAGATCGGGACTCCCATGAGCAGTTCTTC; cdr3_aa: CASSLDRDSHEQFF
d_call: NA; j_call: TRBJ2-2; v_call: TRBV7-6; clone_size: few; cdr3_nt: TGTGCCAGCAGCTTACTCTTGGTACGGGAATCCGGGGAGCTGTTTTTT; cdr3_aa: CASSLLLVRESGELFF
d_call: NA; j_call: TRBJ1-4; v_call: TRBV5-5; clone_size: many; cdr3_nt: TGTGCCAGCAGCCGACAGGCAGCAACTAATGAAAAACTGTTTTTT; cdr3_aa: CASSRQAATNEKLFF
d_call: NA; j_call: TRBJ1-3; v_call: TRBV20-1; clone_size: many; cdr3_nt: TGCAGTGCCAGCGTCCCCCCAGGAAGTTTCGCCTCTGGAAACACCATATATTTT; cdr3_aa: CSASVPPGSFASGNTIYF
d_call: NA; j_call: TRBJ1-1; v_call: TRBV12-3/TRBV12-4; clone_size: NA; cdr3_nt: TGTGCCAGCAGTTTAGTTTTGGGGCCCGGATTCACTGAAGCTTTCTTT; cdr3_aa: CASSLVLGPGFTEAFF
d_call: NA; j_call: TRBJ1-4; v_call: TRBV27; clone_size: once; cdr3_nt: TGTGCCAGCAGCCCGATGGCGAGGGACGGAAAACTGTTTTTT; cdr3_aa: CASSPMARDGKLFF
d_call: NA; j_call: TRBJ1-4; v_call: TRBV10-3; clone_size: few; cdr3_nt: TGTGCCATCCGCCCGGGCAGGGCGGACGAAAAACTGTTTTTT; cdr3_aa: CAIRPGRADEKLFF
d_call: TRBD2; j_call: TRBJ2-1; v_call: TRBV20-1; clone_size: NA; cdr3_nt: TGCAGTGGGGTTAGCCCCCTTAGCGGGAGTTTTGATGAGCAGTTCTTC; cdr3_aa: CSGVSPLSGSFDEQFF
d_call: NA; j_call: TRBJ2-3; v_call: TRBV4-1; clone_size: many; cdr3_nt: TGCGCCAGCAGCCAAGATATTGGCGGGCAAAAATGGGATACGCAGTATTTT; cdr3_aa: CASSQDIGGQKWDTQYF
d_call: TRBD1; j_call: TRBJ1-2; v_call: TRBV12-3/TRBV12-4; clone_size: few; cdr3_nt: TGTGCCAGCAGTTTACTAGGGGGCGCATATGGCTACACCTTC; cdr3_aa: CASSLLGGAYGYTF
d_call: NA; j_call: TRBJ2-7; v_call: TRBV7-9; clone_size: NA; cdr3_nt: TGTGCCGGCAGCTCGACAGACCACCTCTACGAGCAGTACTTC; cdr3_aa: CAGSSTDHLYEQYF
d_call: TRBD2; j_call: TRBJ2-1; v_call: TRBV15; clone_size: NA; cdr3_nt: TGTGCCACCAGCCCTCAGGCGGGAGTACGCGAGCAGTTCTTC; cdr3_aa: CATSPQAGVREQFF
d_call: TRBD1; j_call: TRBJ1-3; v_call: TRBV29-1; clone_size: NA; cdr3_nt: TGCAGCGTTGGGGACAGCACTTATGGAAACACCATATATTTT; cdr3_aa: CSVGDSTYGNTIYF
d_call: NA; j_call: TRBJ2-5; v_call: TRBV20-1; clone_size: few; cdr3_nt: TGCAGTGCTAGTGCCGAGACCCAGTACTTC; cdr3_aa: CSASAETQYF
d_call: NA; j_call: TRBJ1-1; v_call: TRBV18; clone_size: once; cdr3_nt: TGTGCCAGCTCACCGTTGGAGGTTAGAGCGGTGAACACTGAAGCTTTCTTT; cdr3_aa: CASSPLEVRAVNTEAFF
d_call: TRBD1; j_call: TRBJ2-1; v_call: TRBV10-3; clone_size: NA; cdr3_nt: TGTGCCATCAGTGAGTCGAGTGGCTCAGGGGGTTACAATGAGCAGTTCTTC; cdr3_aa: CAISESSGSGGYNEQFF
d_call: NA; j_call: TRBJ1-1; v_call: TRBV10-3; clone_size: few; cdr3_nt: TGTGCCATCAGTGATCCTTGGCACACTGAAGCTTTCTTT; cdr3_aa: CAISDPWHTEAFF
d_call: TRBD1; j_call: TRBJ2-5; v_call: TRBV12-3/TRBV12-4; clone_size: many; cdr3_nt: TGTGCCAGCAGTTTAGCGACAGGGGGAGAGACCCAGTACTTC; cdr3_aa: CASSLATGGETQYF
d_call: TRBD1; j_call: TRBJ2-3; v_call: TRBV5-1; clone_size: few; cdr3_nt: TGCGCCAGCAGCTCGGGGACAGGGGTACTCACAGATACGCAGTATTTT; cdr3_aa: CASSSGTGVLTDTQYF
d_call: TRBD1; j_call: TRBJ1-5; v_call: TRBV9; clone_size: few; cdr3_nt: TGTGCCAGCAGCGTAACAGGGGGCGCTGGTCAGCCCCAGCATTTT; cdr3_aa: CASSVTGGAGQPQHF
d_call: NA; j_call: TRBJ2-3; v_call: TRBV20-1; clone_size: few; cdr3_nt: TGCAGTGCTACCCCGGTGGCAGATACGCAGTATTTT; cdr3_aa: CSATPVADTQYF
d_call: NA; j_call: TRBJ1-6; v_call: TRBV10-3; clone_size: few; cdr3_nt: TGTGCCATCAATGGGAGGGGACCTAATTCACCCCTCCACTTT; cdr3_aa: CAINGRGPNSPLHF
d_call: NA; j_call: TRBJ1-1; v_call: TRBV4-3; clone_size: few; cdr3_nt: TGCGCCAGCAGCCAAGCGCACGAACTGAACACTGAAGCTTTCTTT; cdr3_aa: CASSQAHELNTEAFF
d_call: TRBD2; j_call: TRBJ2-2; v_call: TRBV20-1; clone_size: few; cdr3_nt: TGCAGTGCTATGGCTAGCGGGACCGGGGAGCTGTTTTTT; cdr3_aa: CSAMASGTGELFF
d_call: TRBD1; j_call: TRBJ1-2; v_call: TRBV20-1; clone_size: NA; cdr3_nt: TGCAGTGCCGACAAAGACAGGGTTAAAGGCTACACCTTC; cdr3_aa: CSADKDRVKGYTF
d_call: TRBD2; j_call: TRBJ2-1; v_call: TRBV20-1; clone_size: NA; cdr3_nt: TGCAGTGCTAGACCCCTCGGACTAGCGGGGGGCCACTCCTACAATGAGCAGTTCTTC; cdr3_aa: CSARPLGLAGGHSYNEQFF
d_call: NA; j_call: TRBJ1-1; v_call: TRBV10-3; clone_size: NA; cdr3_nt: TGTGCCATCAGTGAGTCGGGGGAGGCGGACACTGAAGCTTTCTTT; cdr3_aa: CAISESGEADTEAFF
d_call: NA; j_call: TRBJ2-1; v_call: TRBV4-3; clone_size: NA; cdr3_nt: TGCGCCAGCAGCCAAGTGAGTTCCAGGCGGAACAATGAGCAGTTCTTC; cdr3_aa: CASSQVSSRRNNEQFF